The 18 T cell receptor beta chains given below trace back to one sample, sequenced in a study of OX40 agonist ivuxolimab in advanced cancers. The table came from immunoSEQ multiplex PCR; TCRdb's copy has only in-frame clones and leaves some out. Among under 90,000 clones listed, more than 70% were seen once. This material consisted of CD4+ or CD8+ T cells sorted from blood, taken in a trial of the OX40 agonist ivuxolimab. These receptors were taken from an adult with an advanced solid tumor such as melanoma, head and neck, liver or kidney cancer.

V gene TRBV19 combines with J gene TRBJ1-4; 8 bases are a match to TRBD1. The germline gives CDR1 LNHDA, CDR2 SQIVND (reference sequence). The CDR3 contains 17 residues. The V and J ends lost 6 bases and 0 bases, in that order; junction bases with no gene match: 9. The CDR3 region is CASRFRTGMATNEKLFF. For the CDR3, the DNA is TGTGCCAGTAGATTCCGGACAGGGATGGCAACTAATGAAAAACTGTTTTTT.

J is TRBJ2-7 and V is TRBV20-1, with D uncertain. With 3 bases removed from V and 6 bases from J, the gap between germline ends came to 3 bases. CDR3 length: 9 residues. Per the germline V gene, CDR1 is DFQATT and CDR2 is SNEGSKA (reference sequence). The CDR3, as DNA: TGCAGTGCTAGCCCCGAGCAGTACTTC. It translates to CSASPEQYF.

The chain recombines TRBV11-2 with TRBJ1-1; D gene unclear. CDR3 length: 14 residues. Deletions cut 1 base from V and 0 bases from J, with 6 bases between. The germline gives CDR1 SGHAT, CDR2 FQNNGV. The CDR3 DNA reads as TGTGCCAGCAGCTTAGTGGGCCTGAACACTGAAGCTTTCTTT. Translating gives CASSLVGLNTEAFF.

This clone has a single count. V gene TRBV5-1 combines with J gene TRBJ2-3, with unresolved D. Trimming left V 4 bases short and J 2 bases short, with 5 bases between. Germline V CDR1 and CDR2: SGHRS, YFSETQ. The length of the CDR3 is 12 residues. The CDR3 sequence is CASSPHTDTQYF. The CDR3 nucleotides are TGCGCCAGCAGCCCCCACACAGATACGCAGTATTTT.

V usage is TRBV19 and J usage is TRBJ1-5; TRBD1 is a possible D gene (5 bases). The length of the CDR3 is 15 residues. Trimming stripped 7 bases from V and 0 bases from J, with 13 bases between. Germline-derived CDR1 and CDR2 are LNHDA and SQIVND (reference sequence). CDR3 loop: CASISQGNSNQPQHF. CDR3 coding DNA: TGTGCCAGTATCAGCCAGGGAAATAGCAATCAGCCCCAGCATTTT.

The rearrangement joins TRBV19 to TRBJ2-6; D is unclear. With 5 bases removed from V and 3 bases from J, the gap between germline ends came to 17 bases. Looked up from germline, CDR1 is LNHDA and CDR2 is SQIVND (reference sequence). The CDR3 spans 17 residues. The CDR3: CASSGVSGQSGANVLTF. The CDR3 coding sequence is TGTGCCAGTAGTGGGGTTTCGGGTCAGAGTGGGGCCAACGTCCTGACTTTC. The whole variable domain, filled in from reference TRBV19 and TRBJ2-6, reads DGGITQSPKYLFRKEGQNVTLSCEQNLNHDAMYWYRQDPGQGLRLIYYSQIVNDFQKGDIAEGYSVSREKKESFPLTVTSAQKNPTAFYLCASSGVSGQSGANVLTFGAGSRLTVL.

This rearrangement joins TRBV11-2 to TRBJ2-1; 7 bases line up with TRBD1. The germline gives CDR1 SGHAT, CDR2 FQNNGV. With V trimmed by 5 bases and J by 2 bases, 9 bases remained unmatched. The CDR3 contains 16 residues. CDR3 in DNA: TGTGCCAGCAGCGCACCCGGGACAGTAGCCTACAATGAGCAGTTCTTC. Amino acids: CASSAPGTVAYNEQFF.

The J gene is TRBJ2-1, the V gene TRBV5-1; 10 bases match TRBD2. With 4 bases clipped from V and 3 bases from J, the junction kept 10 bases outside the gene matches. The CDR3 is made up of 17 amino acids. Germline V gives CDR1 SGHRS, CDR2 YFSETQ. The CDR3 spells CASSPIGAGGHYNEQFF. The CDR3 nucleotides are TGCGCCAGCAGCCCGATCGGAGCGGGGGGGCACTACAATGAGCAGTTCTTC.

This chain uses TRBV15 with TRBJ2-1; weak D call: TRBD1 (5 bases). Germline assignment: CDR1 LNHNV and CDR2 YYDKDF (reference sequence). V was clipped by 5 bases and J by 6 bases, with 11 bases between them. CDR3 length: 13 amino acids. CDR3 sequence (DNA): TGTGCCACCAGCGGGGCCGATGGCAATGAGCAGTTCTTC. The encoded protein is CATSGADGNEQFF.

The chain couples TRBV7-6 to TRBJ2-1; 9 positions agree with TRBD2. Germline CDR1 is SGHVS and CDR2 is FNYEAQ. The CDR3 length is 16 residues. Trimming removed 1 base from V and 0 bases from J; junction bases left unmatched: 1. CDR3 in amino acids: CASSLVSGSSYNEQFF. The CDR3 region has the DNA TGTGCCAGCAGCTTAGTTAGCGGGAGCTCCTACAATGAGCAGTTCTTC.

The rearrangement joins TRBV5-1 to TRBJ1-1; tentative D call: TRBD1 (6 bases). Germline V gene sequence: CDR1 SGHRS, CDR2 YFSETQ. The ends were cut back, 2 bases at V and 1 base at J, with 9 bases in the middle. CDR3 length: 14 amino acids. CDR3 region: CASSLTGTNTEAFF. The CDR3 DNA reads TGCGCCAGCAGCTTAACAGGGACGAACACTGAAGCTTTCTTT.

V usage is TRBV19 and J usage is TRBJ1-5, with D perhaps TRBD1 (5 bases). The CDR3 loop spans 15 amino acids. Germline CDR1 reads LNHDA; CDR2 reads SQIVND (reference sequence). V gave up 3 bases and J gave up 5 bases, with 14 bases separating them. The CDR3 sequence: CASSISRDGHQPQHF. CDR3 nucleotide sequence: TGTGCCAGTAGTATCTCCAGGGACGGACATCAGCCCCAGCATTTT.

V gene TRBV4-2 combines with J gene TRBJ2-1, with 10 nucleotides matching TRBD2. V was pared by 1 base and J by 9 bases, with 9 bases of the junction left unmatched. The CDR3 is 16 amino acids. Per the germline V gene, CDR1 is LGHNA and CDR2 is YNFKEQ. The DNA for the CDR3 is TGTGCCAGCAGCCAAGCCGCACTAGCGGGAAGCGTTGAGCAGTTCTTC. The encoded protein is CASSQAALAGSVEQFF.

The chain combines TRBV5-1 with TRBJ2-2; 8 bases match TRBD2. Germline V gives CDR1 SGHRS, CDR2 YFSETQ. V trimming: 6 bases; J trimming: 0 bases; junction bases outside the gene matches: 7. This CDR3 has 16 residues. In DNA, the CDR3 is TGCGCCAGCAACCGGGAGGGGTCACCGAACACCGGGGAGCTGTTTTTT. The encoded protein is CASNREGSPNTGELFF.

The chain couples TRBV5-4 to TRBJ2-6, with D unresolved. Trimming cost V 4 bases and J 0 bases, with 8 bases left between them. The CDR3 covers 15 residues. The germline CDR1 and CDR2 sequences are SGHNT and YYREEE (reference sequence). The CDR3 protein is CASSPGYSGANVLTF. The CDR3 bases are TGTGCCAGCAGCCCCGGGTACTCTGGGGCCAACGTCCTGACTTTC.

The genes are TRBV5-1 and TRBJ1-3, with D unresolved. The ends were cut back, 0 bases at V and 4 bases at J, with 11 bases in the middle. Germline V gene data show CDR1 as SGHRS and CDR2 as YFSETQ. This CDR3 has 15 amino acids. CDR3 coding DNA: TGCGCCAGCAGCTTGGAGCCGGGTTTAGGAAACACCATATATTTT. It is translated as CASSLEPGLGNTIYF.

The gene calls are TRBV28 and TRBJ2-1, with 11 bases that match TRBD1. With V trimmed by 5 bases and J by 9 bases, 15 bases remained unmatched. CDR3 length equals 17 residues. Germline V gene data show CDR1 as MDHEN and CDR2 as SYDVKM. For the CDR3, the DNA is TGTGCCAGCAGTCGTATAGGACAGGGGGCTAATTTATCTGAGCAGTTCTTC. Amino acid sequence: CASSRIGQGANLSEQFF.

The V gene is TRBV6-1, the J gene TRBJ1-2, with D perhaps matching TRBD1 (6 bases). This CDR3 has 14 amino acids. V lost 7 bases and J 0 bases, leaving 12 bases between the germline ends. Germline V gene lookup returns CDR1 MNHNS and CDR2 SASEGT. The CDR3 DNA follows: TGTGCCAGCACCACAGGGCGTACTAACTATGGCTACACCTTC. It encodes CASTTGRTNYGYTF.